One and the same sample provided the 25 T cell receptor beta chains below, sequenced in a study of alternative splicing in chronic myeloid leukemia remission. Whole-study context: Trial remission samples were taken at major or complete molecular response, at 12 or 24 months.

Each library started from around 1,000 ng total RNA with poly-A enrichment. TCRdb processed the bulk RNA-seq reads again and assigns one entry to each CDR3 protein, with no DNA. The sample includes some 130 distinct CDR3 sequences, about 96% of them seen just once. The specimen comprised PBMCs or total blood leukocytes (not recorded which), sampled during remission. All receptors derive from an adult with chronic myeloid leukemia.

The gene calls are TRBV5-1 and TRBJ1-3. Germline lookup yields CDR1 SGHRS and CDR2 YFSETQ. This CDR3 contains 15 residues. The CDR3 sequence: CASSSNPESGNTIYF. Full variable domain (outside the CDR3, taken from reference TRBV5-1 and TRBJ1-3): KAGVTQTPRYLIKTRGQQVTLSCSPISGHRSVSWYQQTPGQGLQFLFEYFSETQRNKGNFPGRFSGRQFSNSRSEMNVSTLELGDSALYLCASSSNPESGNTIYFGEGSWLTVV.

This sequence joins TRBV6-2 or TRBV6-3 and TRBJ2-2; as DNA is missing, the TRBD2 call by TCRdb cannot be tested. The germline CDR1 and CDR2 sequences are MNHEY and SVGEGT. The CDR3 totals 15 residues. The CDR3 here is CASSQLAGGTGELFF.

The chain couples TRBV6-1 to TRBJ1-2. Germline V gene sequence: CDR1 MNHNS, CDR2 SASEGT. The CDR3 has 13 amino acids. The CDR3 loop reads CASSELPNYGYTF.

The V and J genes are TRBV7-2 and TRBJ1-1. Germline V gene lookup returns CDR1 SGHTA and CDR2 FQGNSA. The CDR3 is 13 residues long. The CDR3 loop reads CASSLPLNTEAFF.

V and J are TRBV9 and TRBJ2-2; with no DNA, the TCRdb D assignment of TRBD2 cannot be verified. The length of the CDR3 is 14 residues. Looked up from germline, CDR1 is SGDLS and CDR2 is YYNGEE. The CDR3 region is CASSVTPNTGELFF. The full variable domain, with the rest looked up from reference TRBV9 and TRBJ2-2, is DSGVTQTPKHLITATGQRVTLRCSPRSGDLSVYWYQQSLDQGLQFLIQYYNGEERAKGNILERFSAQQFPDLHSELNLSSLELGDSALYFCASSVTPNTGELFFGEGSRLTVL.

The CDR3 reads CASSGGEQGRLGSEAFF. This chain connects TRBV7-9 to TRBJ1-1. Germline assignment: CDR1 SEHNR and CDR2 FQNEAQ (reference sequence). CDR3 length: 17 amino acids.

The rearrangement joins TRBV27 to TRBJ2-5; TCRdb reports TRBD1, a call that lacks DNA to check it against. This CDR3 contains 14 residues. Germline V gene data show CDR1 as MNHEY and CDR2 as SMNVEV (reference sequence). Here the CDR3 reads CASSFTTGGETQYF.

The chain joins TRBV7-8 to TRBJ1-5. Germline-derived CDR1 and CDR2 are SGHVS and FQNEAQ. The CDR3 is 16 residues long. This chain's CDR3 is CASSFGSYYSNQPQHF.

The sample holds one count of this clonotype. J is TRBJ2-5 and V is TRBV7-2; TCRdb selects TRBD2, and the lack of DNA leaves this call unchecked. CDR3 length: 14 residues. Germline values: CDR1 SGHTA, CDR2 FQGNSA. This CDR3 reads CASSFGGPGETQYF.

The chain combines TRBV7-3 with TRBJ1-6. This CDR3 is built from 12 residues. CDR1 and CDR2 (germline): SGHTA, FQGTGA. CDR3 region: CASSKSTGTLHF.

The chain is built from TRBV7-3 and TRBJ1-1. Germline V lookup: CDR1 SGHTA, CDR2 FQGTGA. The CDR3 spans 13 residues. This CDR3 reads CASSSQMNTEAFF.

The chain uses TRBV6-1 and TRBJ2-1. Germline V gene data show CDR1 as MNHNS and CDR2 as SASEGT. The CDR3 runs 13 residues. The CDR3 loop is CASTLLSYNEQFF.

The V call is TRBV19, the J call TRBJ2-1; the D gene TCRdb calls, TRBD2, cannot be checked with no DNA. The V gene's germline CDR1 is LNHDA and CDR2 SQIVND (reference sequence). CDR3 length: 14 amino acids. This CDR3 reads CASSALGPYNEQFF.

The rearrangement joins TRBV5-1 to TRBJ2-5; TCRdb proposes TRBD1, but this gene call is untestable without DNA. This CDR3 spans 14 amino acids. Germline V gives CDR1 SGHRS, CDR2 YFSETQ. CDR3 residues: CASSSQGYQETQYF. Looking up the rest from reference TRBV5-1 and TRBJ2-5 gives the full variable domain: KAGVTQTPRYLIKTRGQQVTLSCSPISGHRSVSWYQQTPGQGLQFLFEYFSETQRNKGNFPGRFSGRQFSNSRSEMNVSTLELGDSALYLCASSSQGYQETQYFGPGTRLLVL.

The V and J genes are TRBV2 and TRBJ2-3; the TRBD2 assignment by TCRdb is unverifiable without DNA. The CDR3 contains 16 residues. Germline loops: CDR1 SNHLY, CDR2 FYNNEI. CDR3 sequence reads: CASRPGTPEGRDTQYF.

The rearrangement joins TRBV12-3 or TRBV12-4 to TRBJ2-5; without DNA, the TCRdb call of TRBD2 cannot be checked. This CDR3 has 14 residues. The CDR3 loop reads CASSLKRGEETQYF.

This clonotype appeared once. V is TRBV28 and J is TRBJ1-4. The CDR3 covers 16 residues. CDR1 MDHEN and CDR2 SYDVKM come from the germline V gene. This CDR3 is CASSLTRLGTNEKLFF.

The gene calls are TRBV5-1 and TRBJ1-1. Germline V gene data show CDR1 as SGHRS and CDR2 as YFSETQ. CDR3 length equals 13 residues. CDR3 region: CASSLGGNTEAFF.

The chain is built from TRBV2 and TRBJ1-1. This CDR3 comprises 15 residues. Germline V gene lookup returns CDR1 SNHLY and CDR2 FYNNEI. This CDR3 is CASSEYLILNTEAFF.

The V gene is TRBV23-1, the J gene TRBJ2-5. TRBV23-1 is sorted into the ORF group, with uncertain function. There are 14 residues in the CDR3. CDR3 region: CASTDGPTKETQYF.

The V call is TRBV5-6, the J call TRBJ2-1. The CDR3 runs to 14 residues. The germline gives CDR1 SGHDT, CDR2 YYEEEE. The CDR3 spells CASSSRQLAIAQFF.

The V gene is TRBV4-1, the J gene TRBJ1-1. The germline CDR1 and CDR2 sequences are MGHRA and YSYEKL. The CDR3 consists of 14 residues. The CDR3 loop reads CASREEGMNTEAFF.

The rearrangement links TRBV5-4 to TRBJ1-2; TCRdb's assignment of TRBD1 cannot be checked, as there is no DNA. The CDR3 is 15 amino acids. From germline, CDR1 is SGHNT and CDR2 YYREEE (reference sequence). CDR3 sequence reads: CASSLVGTDFGGYTF.

The CDR3 sequence is CASSQQGAGNTIYF. The chain joins TRBV3-1 to TRBJ1-3. This CDR3 has 14 amino acids. Per the germline V gene, CDR1 is LGHDT and CDR2 is YNNKEL (reference sequence). Filled out from reference TRBV3-1 and TRBJ1-3, the complete variable domain reads DTAVSQTPKYLVTQMGNDKSIKCEQNLGHDTMYWYKQDSKKFLKIMFSYNNKELIINETVPNRFSPKSPDKAHLNLHINSLELGDSAVYFCASSQQGAGNTIYFGEGSWLTVV.

The J gene is TRBJ1-6, the V gene TRBV6-2 or TRBV6-3. The germline V gene encodes CDR1 MNHEY and CDR2 SVGEGT. The CDR3 sequence is 15 residues long. The CDR3 sequence: CASSYGGAENSPLHF.